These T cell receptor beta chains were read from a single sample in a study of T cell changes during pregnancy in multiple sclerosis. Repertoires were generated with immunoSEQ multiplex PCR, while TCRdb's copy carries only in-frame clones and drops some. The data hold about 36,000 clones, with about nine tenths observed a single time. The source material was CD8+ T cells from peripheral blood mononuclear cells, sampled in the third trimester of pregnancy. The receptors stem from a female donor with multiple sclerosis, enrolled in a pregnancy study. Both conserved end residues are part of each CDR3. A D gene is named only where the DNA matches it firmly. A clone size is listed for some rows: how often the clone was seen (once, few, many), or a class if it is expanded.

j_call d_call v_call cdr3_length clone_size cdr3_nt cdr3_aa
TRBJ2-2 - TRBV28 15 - TGTGCCAGCAGCTTTCCAGGGATAAACACCGGGGAGCTGTTTTTT CASSFPGINTGELFF
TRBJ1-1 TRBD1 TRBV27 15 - TGTGCCAGCAGTTCATACAGGGGTTGGGACACTGAAGCTTTCTTT CASSSYRGWDTEAFF
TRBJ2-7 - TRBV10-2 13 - TGCGCCAGTAGCGGAGAGGTGGTCTACGAGCAGTACTTC CASSGEVVYEQYF
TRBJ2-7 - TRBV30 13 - TGTGCCAGTGGACAGTGGTCGTACTACGAGCAGTACTTC CASGQWSYYEQYF
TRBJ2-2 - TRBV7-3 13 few TGTGCCAGCAGCTTAGTGGCCGGGGGGGAGCTGTTTTTT CASSLVAGGELFF
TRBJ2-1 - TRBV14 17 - TGTGCCAGCAGCCAAGATCCTCGCGGGGGCCACGGGAATGAGCAGTTCTTC CASSQDPRGGHGNEQFF
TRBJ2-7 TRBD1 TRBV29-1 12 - TGCAGCGTTGAACAGGGGGCTTACGAGCAGTACTTC CSVEQGAYEQYF
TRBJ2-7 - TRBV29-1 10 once TGCAGCGCTCGGGTCAACGAGCAGTACTTC CSARVNEQYF
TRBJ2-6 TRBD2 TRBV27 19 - TGTGCCAGCAGTTTATATGCGGGAGGGCCGTTCACTGGGGCCAACGTCCTGACTTTC CASSLYAGGPFTGANVLTF
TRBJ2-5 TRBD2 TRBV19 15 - TGTGCCAGTAGTATTTCTAGCGGGAGTTTTGAGACCCAGTACTTC CASSISSGSFETQYF